The text below deals with one T cell receptor (beta chain). This entry belongs to a study of control samples from healthy donors and cancer patients. Method: immunoSEQ multiplex PCR; TCRdb's copy keeps in-frame clones and lacks some. The sample lists under 150,000 clones, about 87% occurring once. The germline gives CDR1 SGHRS, CDR2 YFSETQ. The CDR3 spans 14 residues. V lost 9 bases and J 6 bases, leaving 18 bases between the germline ends. Sequenced input: blood. V gene TRBV5-1 combines with J gene TRBJ2-2; possible D gene TRBD1, 5 bases. The sequence was obtained from a man aged 55 to 69 in good health. The CDR3 sequence is CATCSQVGAGELFF. The CDR3 DNA reads as TGCGCCACCTGCTCACAGGTAGGCGCCGGGGAGCTGTTTTTT.